This T cell receptor (beta chain) was documented in a study of memory CD4+ T cells and cytomegalovirus serostatus. Overall study context: Healthy Belgian adult donors included about nine CMV-positive and some 23 CMV-negative people.

Method: immunoSEQ multiplex PCR; TCRdb's copy keeps in-frame clones and lacks some. Altogether about 25,000 clones are present, over 70% being singletons, with the ten largest covering around 1%. Regarding this clone: Its antigen is unidentified.

Single viable CD3+CD4+CD8-CD45RO+ cells were sorted as the memory CD4+ T cells. Study-wide points: The CMV-associated TCR signature appears largely within the CD4+ memory repertoire.

Sequenced sample: memory CD4+ T cells from blood. The clonotype comes from an adult in good health and CMV-seronegative.

The chain's CDR3 is CASSVGLAGAYEQYF. CDR3 DNA: TGCGCCAGCAGCGTAGGACTAGCGGGGGCCTACGAGCAGTACTTC. The chain joins TRBV5-1 to TRBJ2-7; 13 bases line up with TRBD2. Germline V lookup: CDR1 SGHRS, CDR2 YFSETQ. This CDR3 region has 15 residues. Trimming took 4 bases from V and 2 from J; bases not matched to a gene: 3.